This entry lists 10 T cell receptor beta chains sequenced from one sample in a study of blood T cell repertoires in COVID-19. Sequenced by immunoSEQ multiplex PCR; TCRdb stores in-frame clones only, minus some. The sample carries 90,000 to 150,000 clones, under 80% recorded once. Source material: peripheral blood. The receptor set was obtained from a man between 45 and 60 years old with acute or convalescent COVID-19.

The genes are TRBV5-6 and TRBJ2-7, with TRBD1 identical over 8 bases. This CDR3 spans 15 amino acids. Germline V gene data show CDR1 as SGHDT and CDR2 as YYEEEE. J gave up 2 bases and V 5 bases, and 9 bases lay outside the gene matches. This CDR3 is CASSRTGQDAYEQYF. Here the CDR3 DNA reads TGTGCCAGCAGTAGGACGGGACAGGATGCCTACGAGCAGTACTTC.

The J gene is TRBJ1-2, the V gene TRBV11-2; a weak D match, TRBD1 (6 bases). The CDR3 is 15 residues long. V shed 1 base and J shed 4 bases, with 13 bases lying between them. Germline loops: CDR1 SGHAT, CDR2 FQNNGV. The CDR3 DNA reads TGTGCCAGCAGCTTAGTGGGGGGGCTTGGCTATGGCTACACCTTC. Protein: CASSLVGGLGYGYTF.

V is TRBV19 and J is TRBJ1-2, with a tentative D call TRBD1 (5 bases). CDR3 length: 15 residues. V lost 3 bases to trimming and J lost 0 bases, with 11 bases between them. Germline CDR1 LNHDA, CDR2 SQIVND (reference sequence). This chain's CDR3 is CASSMWQGSNYGYTF. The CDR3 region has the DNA TGTGCCAGTAGTATGTGGCAGGGCTCTAACTATGGCTACACCTTC.

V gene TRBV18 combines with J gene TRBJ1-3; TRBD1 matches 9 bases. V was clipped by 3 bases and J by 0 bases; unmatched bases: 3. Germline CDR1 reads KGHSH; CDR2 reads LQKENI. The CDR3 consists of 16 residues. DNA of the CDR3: TGTGCCAGCTCACCCACAGGGGGCAGCTCTGGAAACACCATATATTTT. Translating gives CASSPTGGSSGNTIYF.

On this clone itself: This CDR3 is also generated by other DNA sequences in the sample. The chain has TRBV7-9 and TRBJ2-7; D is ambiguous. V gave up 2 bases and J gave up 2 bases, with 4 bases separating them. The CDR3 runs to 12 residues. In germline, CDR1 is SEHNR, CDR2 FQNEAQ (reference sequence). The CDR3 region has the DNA TGTGCCAGCAGCTTATCAGCCTACGAGCAGTACTTC. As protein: CASSLSAYEQYF.

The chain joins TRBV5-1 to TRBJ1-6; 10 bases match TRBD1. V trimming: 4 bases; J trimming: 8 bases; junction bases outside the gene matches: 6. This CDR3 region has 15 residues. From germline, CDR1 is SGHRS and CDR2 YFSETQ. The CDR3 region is CASSADRGDDSPLHF. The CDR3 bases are TGCGCCAGCAGCGCGGACAGGGGGGATGATTCACCCCTCCACTTT.

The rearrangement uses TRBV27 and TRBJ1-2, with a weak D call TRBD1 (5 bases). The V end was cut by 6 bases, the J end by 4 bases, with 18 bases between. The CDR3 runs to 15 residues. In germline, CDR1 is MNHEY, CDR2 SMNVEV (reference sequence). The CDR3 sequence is CASSRWQGISYGYTF. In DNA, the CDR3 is TGTGCCAGCAGCCGGTGGCAGGGAATCTCCTATGGCTACACCTTC.

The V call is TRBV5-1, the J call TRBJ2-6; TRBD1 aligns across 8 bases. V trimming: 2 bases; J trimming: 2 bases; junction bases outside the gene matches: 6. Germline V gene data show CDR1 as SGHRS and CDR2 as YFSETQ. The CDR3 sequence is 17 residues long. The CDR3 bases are TGCGCCAGCAGCTTAGGACAGGGAGGAACTGGGGCCAACGTCCTGACTTTC. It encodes CASSLGQGGTGANVLTF. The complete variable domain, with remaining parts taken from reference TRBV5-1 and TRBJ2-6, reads KAGVTQTPRYLIKTRGQQVTLSCSPISGHRSVSWYQQTPGQGLQFLFEYFSETQRNKGNFPGRFSGRQFSNSRSEMNVSTLELGDSALYLCASSLGQGGTGANVLTFGAGSRLTVL.

This chain's CDR3 is CASSPGLAGVGETQYF. The CDR3 nucleotides read TGTGCCAGCAGCCCGGGACTAGCGGGAGTTGGAGAGACCCAGTACTTC. The chain carries TRBV5-4 and TRBJ2-5; 14 bases agree with TRBD2. This CDR3 contains 16 residues. V shed 4 bases, J shed 4 bases, and the junction held 6 bases outside the gene matches. CDR1 and CDR2 from the germline V gene are SGHNT and YYREEE (reference sequence).

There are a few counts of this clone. CDR3 region: CASRNQDRVEKLFF. CDR3 DNA: TGTGCCAGCAGGAACCAGGACAGGGTTGAAAAACTGTTTTTT. This rearrangement joins TRBV6-5 to TRBJ1-4, with 8 bases that match TRBD1. Losses at the gene ends were 6 bases for V and 7 bases for J; bases not matched to a gene: 7. Per germline, CDR1 MNHEY and CDR2 SVGAGI. The CDR3 contains 14 residues.